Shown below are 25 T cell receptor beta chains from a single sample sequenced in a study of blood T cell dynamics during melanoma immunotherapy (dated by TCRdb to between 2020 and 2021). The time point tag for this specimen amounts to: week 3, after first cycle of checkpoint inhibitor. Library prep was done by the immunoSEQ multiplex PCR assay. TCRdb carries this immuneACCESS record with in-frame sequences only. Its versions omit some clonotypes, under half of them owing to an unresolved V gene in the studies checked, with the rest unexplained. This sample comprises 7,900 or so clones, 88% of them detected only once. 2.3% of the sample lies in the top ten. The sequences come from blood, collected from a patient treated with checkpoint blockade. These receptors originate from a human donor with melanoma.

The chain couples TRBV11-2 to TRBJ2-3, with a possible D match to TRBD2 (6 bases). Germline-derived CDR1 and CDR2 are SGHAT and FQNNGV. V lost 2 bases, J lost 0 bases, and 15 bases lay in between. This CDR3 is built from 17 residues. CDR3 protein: CASSLTGGAHSTDTQYF. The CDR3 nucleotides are TGTGCCAGCAGCTTAACGGGCGGGGCCCACAGCACAGATACGCAGTATTTT.

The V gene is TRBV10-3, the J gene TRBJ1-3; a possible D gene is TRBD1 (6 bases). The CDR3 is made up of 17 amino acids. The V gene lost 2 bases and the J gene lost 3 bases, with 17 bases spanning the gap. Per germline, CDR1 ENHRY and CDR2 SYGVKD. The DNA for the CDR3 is TGTGCCATCAGTGAGCCGGGCAGGGGCGGAGGTGGAAACACCATATATTTT. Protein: CAISEPGRGGGGNTIYF.

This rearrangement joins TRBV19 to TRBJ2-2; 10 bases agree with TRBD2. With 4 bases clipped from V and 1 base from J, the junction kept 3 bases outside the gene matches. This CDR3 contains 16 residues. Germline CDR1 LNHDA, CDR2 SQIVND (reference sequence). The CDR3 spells CASSNPSGGNTGELFF. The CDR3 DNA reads TGTGCCAGTAGTAACCCTAGCGGGGGGAACACCGGGGAGCTGTTTTTT.

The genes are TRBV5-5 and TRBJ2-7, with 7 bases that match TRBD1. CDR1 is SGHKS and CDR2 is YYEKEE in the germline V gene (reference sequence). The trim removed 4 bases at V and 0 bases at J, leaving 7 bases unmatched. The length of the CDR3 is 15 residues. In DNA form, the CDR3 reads TGTGCCAGCAGCACAGGGACAGCCTACTCCTACGAGCAGTACTTC. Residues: CASSTGTAYSYEQYF.

The CDR3 region is CAISAWGGNTEAFF. For the CDR3, the DNA is TGTGCCATCAGTGCCTGGGGGGGGAACACTGAAGCTTTCTTT. The chain employs TRBV10-3 and TRBJ1-1, with D perhaps TRBD1 (5 bases). V was trimmed by 4 bases and J by 1 base, leaving 10 bases between them. The germline gives CDR1 ENHRY, CDR2 SYGVKD. This CDR3 is 14 amino acids long.

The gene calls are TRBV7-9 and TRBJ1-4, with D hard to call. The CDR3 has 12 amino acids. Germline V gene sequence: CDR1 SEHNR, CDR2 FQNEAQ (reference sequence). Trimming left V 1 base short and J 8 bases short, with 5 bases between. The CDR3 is CASSLEGEKLFF. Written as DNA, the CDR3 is TGTGCCAGCAGCTTAGAGGGCGAAAAACTGTTTTTT.

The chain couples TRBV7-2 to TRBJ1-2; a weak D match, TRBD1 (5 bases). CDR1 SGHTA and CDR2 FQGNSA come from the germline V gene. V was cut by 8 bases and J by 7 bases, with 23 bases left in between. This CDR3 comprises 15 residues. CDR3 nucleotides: TGTGCCAGCCGGCTCGGGCCGGGGGTTCTAGGTGGCTACACCTTC. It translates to CASRLGPGVLGGYTF.

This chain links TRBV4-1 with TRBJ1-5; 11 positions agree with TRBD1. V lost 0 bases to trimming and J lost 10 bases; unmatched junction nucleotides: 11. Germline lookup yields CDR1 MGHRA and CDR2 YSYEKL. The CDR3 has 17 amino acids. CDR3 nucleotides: TGCGCCAGCAGCCAAGATCCCTCCCTGGACAGGGGGCTCCCCCAGCATTTT. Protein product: CASSQDPSLDRGLPQHF.

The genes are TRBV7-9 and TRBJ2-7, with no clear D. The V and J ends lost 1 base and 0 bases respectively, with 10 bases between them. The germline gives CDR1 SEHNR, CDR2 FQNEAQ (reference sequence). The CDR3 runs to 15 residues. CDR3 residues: CASSLVASSSYEQYF. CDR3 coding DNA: TGTGCCAGCAGCTTAGTGGCTTCTTCCTCCTACGAGCAGTACTTC.

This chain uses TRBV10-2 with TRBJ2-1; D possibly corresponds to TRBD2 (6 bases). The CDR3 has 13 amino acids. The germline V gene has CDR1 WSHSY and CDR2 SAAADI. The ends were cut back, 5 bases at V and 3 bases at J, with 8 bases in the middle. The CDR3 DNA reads TGCGCCAGCAGTACGGGGGACTACAATGAGCAGTTCTTC. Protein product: CASSTGDYNEQFF.

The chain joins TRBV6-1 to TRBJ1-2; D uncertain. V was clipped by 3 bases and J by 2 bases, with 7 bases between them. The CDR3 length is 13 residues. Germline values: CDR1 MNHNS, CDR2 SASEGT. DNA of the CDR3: TGTGCCAGCAGTGATCAGACGAACTATGGCTACACCTTC. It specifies CASSDQTNYGYTF.

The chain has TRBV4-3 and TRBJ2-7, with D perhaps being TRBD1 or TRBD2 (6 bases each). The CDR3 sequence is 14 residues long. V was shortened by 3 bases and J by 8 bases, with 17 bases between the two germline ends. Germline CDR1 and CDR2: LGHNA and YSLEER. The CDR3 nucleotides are TGCGCCAGCAGCCAGTCAGTAGGGGGGATTAAGCAGTACTTC. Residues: CASSQSVGGIKQYF.

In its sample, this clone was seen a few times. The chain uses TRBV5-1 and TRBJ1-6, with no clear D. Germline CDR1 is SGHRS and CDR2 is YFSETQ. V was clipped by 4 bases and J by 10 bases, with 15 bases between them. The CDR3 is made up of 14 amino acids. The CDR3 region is CASSPSLGESPLHF. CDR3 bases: TGCGCCAGCAGCCCGTCTCTTGGGGAATCACCCCTCCACTTT.

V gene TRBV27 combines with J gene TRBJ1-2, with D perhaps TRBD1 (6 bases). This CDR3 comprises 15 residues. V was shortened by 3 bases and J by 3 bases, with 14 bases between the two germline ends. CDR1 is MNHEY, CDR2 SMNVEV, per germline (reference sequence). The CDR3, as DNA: TGTGCCAGCAGTTTCTCTGGACAGAGTCACTATGGCTACACCTTC. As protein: CASSFSGQSHYGYTF.

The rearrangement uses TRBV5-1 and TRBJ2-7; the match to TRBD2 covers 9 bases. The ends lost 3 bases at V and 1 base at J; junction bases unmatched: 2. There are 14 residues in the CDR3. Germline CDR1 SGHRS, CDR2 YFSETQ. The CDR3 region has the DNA TGCGCCAGCAGCTCGACTAGCGGATCCTACGAGCAGTACTTC. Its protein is CASSSTSGSYEQYF.

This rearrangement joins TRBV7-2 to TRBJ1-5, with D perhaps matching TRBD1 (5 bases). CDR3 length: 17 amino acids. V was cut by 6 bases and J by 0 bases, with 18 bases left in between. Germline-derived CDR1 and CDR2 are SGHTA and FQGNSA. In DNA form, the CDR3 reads TGTGCCAGCAGTTTCGTCCAGGGAGCCTATAGCAATCAGCCCCAGCATTTT. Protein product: CASSFVQGAYSNQPQHF.

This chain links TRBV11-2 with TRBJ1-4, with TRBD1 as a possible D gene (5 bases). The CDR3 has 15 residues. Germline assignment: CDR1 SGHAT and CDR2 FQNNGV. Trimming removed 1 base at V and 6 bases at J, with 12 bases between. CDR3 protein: CASSLGQGLDEKLFF. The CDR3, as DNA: TGTGCCAGCAGCTTAGGGCAGGGTTTGGATGAAAAACTGTTTTTT. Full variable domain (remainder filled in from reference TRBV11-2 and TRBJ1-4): EAGVAQSPRYKIIEKRQSVAFWCNPISGHATLYWYQQILGQGPKLLIQFQNNGVVDDSQLPKDRFSAERLKGVDSTLKIQPAKLEDSAVYLCASSLGQGLDEKLFFGSGTQLSVL.

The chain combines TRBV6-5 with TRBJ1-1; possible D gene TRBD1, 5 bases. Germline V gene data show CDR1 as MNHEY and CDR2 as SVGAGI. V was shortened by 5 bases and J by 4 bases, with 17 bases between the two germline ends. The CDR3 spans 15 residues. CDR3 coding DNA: TGTGCCAGCAGTCCGGACCGCCGGGGGGGCACTGAAGCTTTCTTT. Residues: CASSPDRRGGTEAFF.

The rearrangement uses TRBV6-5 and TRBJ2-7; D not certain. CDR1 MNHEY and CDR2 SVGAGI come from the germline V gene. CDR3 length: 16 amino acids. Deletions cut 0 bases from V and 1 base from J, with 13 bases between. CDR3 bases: TGTGCCAGCAGTTACTCCACCGGCGGAGATTCCTACGAGCAGTACTTC. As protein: CASSYSTGGDSYEQYF.

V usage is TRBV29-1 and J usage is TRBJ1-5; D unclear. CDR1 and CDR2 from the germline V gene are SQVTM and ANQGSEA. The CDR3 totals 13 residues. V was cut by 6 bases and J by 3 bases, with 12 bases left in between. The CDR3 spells CSVRSALNQPQHF. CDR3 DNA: TGCAGCGTCCGTAGCGCGCTCAATCAGCCCCAGCATTTT.

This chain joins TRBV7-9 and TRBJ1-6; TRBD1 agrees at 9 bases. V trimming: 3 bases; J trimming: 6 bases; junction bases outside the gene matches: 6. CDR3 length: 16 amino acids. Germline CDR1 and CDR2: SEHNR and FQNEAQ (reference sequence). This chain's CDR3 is CASSFGQGFSNSPLHF. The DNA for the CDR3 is TGTGCCAGCAGCTTTGGACAGGGGTTCTCTAATTCACCCCTCCACTTT.

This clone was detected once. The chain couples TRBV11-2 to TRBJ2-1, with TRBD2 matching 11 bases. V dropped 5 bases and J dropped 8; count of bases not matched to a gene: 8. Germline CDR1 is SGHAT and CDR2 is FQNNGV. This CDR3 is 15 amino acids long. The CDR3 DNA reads TGTGCCAGCAGCGTTAGCGGGGGGGCCGCAGATGAGCAGTTCTTC. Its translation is CASSVSGGAADEQFF.

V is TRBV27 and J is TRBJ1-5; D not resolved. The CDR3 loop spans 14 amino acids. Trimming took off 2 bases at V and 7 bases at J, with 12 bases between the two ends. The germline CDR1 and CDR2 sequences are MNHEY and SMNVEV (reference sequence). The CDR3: CASSLLGSTQPQHF. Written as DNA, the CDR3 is TGTGCCAGCAGTTTACTTGGTAGTACCCAGCCCCAGCATTTT.

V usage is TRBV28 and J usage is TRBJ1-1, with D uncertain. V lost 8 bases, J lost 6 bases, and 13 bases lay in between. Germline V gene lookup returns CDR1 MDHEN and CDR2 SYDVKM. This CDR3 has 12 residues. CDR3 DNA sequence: TGTGCCAGCGCGTCACTTCTCTCTGAAGCTTTCTTT. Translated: CASASLLSEAFF.

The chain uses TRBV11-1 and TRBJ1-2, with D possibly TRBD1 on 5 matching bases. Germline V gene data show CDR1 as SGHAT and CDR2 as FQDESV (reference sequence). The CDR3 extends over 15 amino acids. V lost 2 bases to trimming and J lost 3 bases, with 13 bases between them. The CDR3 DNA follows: TGTGCCAGCAGCTTAAGTGGCGCGGGGGACTATGGCTACACCTTC. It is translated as CASSLSGAGDYGYTF.